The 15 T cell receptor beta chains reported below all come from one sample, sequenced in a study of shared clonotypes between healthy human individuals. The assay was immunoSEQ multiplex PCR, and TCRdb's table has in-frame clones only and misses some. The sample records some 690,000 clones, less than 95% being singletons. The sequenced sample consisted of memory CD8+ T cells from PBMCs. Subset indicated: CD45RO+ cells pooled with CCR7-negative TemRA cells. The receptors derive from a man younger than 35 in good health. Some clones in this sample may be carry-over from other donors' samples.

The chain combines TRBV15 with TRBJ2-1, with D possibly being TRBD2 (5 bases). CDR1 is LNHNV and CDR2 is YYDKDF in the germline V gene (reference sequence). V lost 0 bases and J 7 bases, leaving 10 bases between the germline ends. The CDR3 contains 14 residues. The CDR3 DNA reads TGTGCCACCAGCAGAGATCCGGGGTCAAATGAGCAGTTCTTC. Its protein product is CATSRDPGSNEQFF.

The chain's CDR3 is CASMLLREQSEQYF. The CDR3 DNA sequence: TGTGCCAGCATGCTTTTACGGGAGCAAAGCGAGCAGTACTTC. This chain connects TRBV7-9 to TRBJ2-7, with TRBD2 as a possible D gene (6 bases). V was shortened by 7 bases and J by 6 bases, with 19 bases between the two germline ends. Per germline, CDR1 SEHNR and CDR2 FQNEAQ (reference sequence). This CDR3 comprises 14 residues. The full variable domain, with the rest looked up from reference TRBV7-9 and TRBJ2-7, is DTGVSQNPRHKITKRGQNVTFRCDPISEHNRLYWYRQTLGQGPEFLTYFQNEAQLEKSRLLSDRFSAERPKGSFSTLEIQRTEQGDSAMYLCASMLLREQSEQYFGPGTRLTVT.

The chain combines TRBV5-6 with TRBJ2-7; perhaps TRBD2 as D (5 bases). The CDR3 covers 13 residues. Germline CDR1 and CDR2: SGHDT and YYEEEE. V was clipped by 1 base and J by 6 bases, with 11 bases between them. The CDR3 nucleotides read TGTGCCAGCAGCTTGAACCCCGGAGGCGAGCAGTACTTC. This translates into CASSLNPGGEQYF.

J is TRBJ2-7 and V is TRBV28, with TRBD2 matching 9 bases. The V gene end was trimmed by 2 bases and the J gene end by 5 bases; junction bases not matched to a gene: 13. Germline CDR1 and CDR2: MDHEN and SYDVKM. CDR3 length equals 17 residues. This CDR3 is CASSLRGALAGQNEQYF. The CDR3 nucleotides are TGTGCCAGCAGTTTAAGGGGTGCGCTAGCGGGACAAAACGAGCAGTACTTC.

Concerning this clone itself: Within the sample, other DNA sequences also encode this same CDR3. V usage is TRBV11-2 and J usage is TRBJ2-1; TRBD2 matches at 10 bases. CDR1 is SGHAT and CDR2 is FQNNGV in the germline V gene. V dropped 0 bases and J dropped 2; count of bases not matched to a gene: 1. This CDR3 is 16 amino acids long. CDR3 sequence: CASSLDLAGAYNEQFF. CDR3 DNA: TGTGCCAGCAGCTTAGATCTAGCGGGAGCCTACAATGAGCAGTTCTTC. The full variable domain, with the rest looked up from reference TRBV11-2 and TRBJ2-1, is EAGVAQSPRYKIIEKRQSVAFWCNPISGHATLYWYQQILGQGPKLLIQFQNNGVVDDSQLPKDRFSAERLKGVDSTLKIQPAKLEDSAVYLCASSLDLAGAYNEQFFGPGTRLTVL.

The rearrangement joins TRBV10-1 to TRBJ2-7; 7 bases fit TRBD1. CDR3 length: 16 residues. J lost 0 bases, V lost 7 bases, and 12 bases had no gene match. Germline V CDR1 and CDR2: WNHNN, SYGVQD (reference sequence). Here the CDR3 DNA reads TGCGCCAGCACCAAGCTGGGCAGGGGGAGCTCCTACGAGCAGTACTTC. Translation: CASTKLGRGSSYEQYF.

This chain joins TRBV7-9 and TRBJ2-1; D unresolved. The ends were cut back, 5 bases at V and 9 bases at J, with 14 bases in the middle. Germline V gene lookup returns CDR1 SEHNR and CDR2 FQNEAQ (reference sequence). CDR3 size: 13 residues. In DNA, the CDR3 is TGTGCCAGCAGCCGTACCCCTGGGCCTGAGCAGTTCTTC. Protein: CASSRTPGPEQFF. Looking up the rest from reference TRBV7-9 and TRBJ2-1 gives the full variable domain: DTGVSQNPRHKITKRGQNVTFRCDPISEHNRLYWYRQTLGQGPEFLTYFQNEAQLEKSRLLSDRFSAERPKGSFSTLEIQRTEQGDSAMYLCASSRTPGPEQFFGPGTRLTVL.

Here the CDR3 reads CASRPWDRAYNEQFF. The CDR3 nucleotides are TGTGCCAGCAGACCCTGGGACAGGGCCTACAATGAGCAGTTCTTC. The chain couples TRBV5-5 to TRBJ2-1, with TRBD1 matching 9 bases. CDR3 length: 15 amino acids. The V segment lost 5 bases and the J segment 2 bases; nucleotides outside the gene matches: 5. Germline loops: CDR1 SGHKS, CDR2 YYEKEE (reference sequence).

The CDR3 region is CASSLGRVSGANVLTF. The DNA for the CDR3 is TGTGCCAGCAGCTTAGGCCGGGTGAGTGGGGCCAACGTCCTGACTTTC. This chain uses TRBV11-2 with TRBJ2-6; D is ambiguous. This CDR3 has 16 residues. Germline lookup yields CDR1 SGHAT and CDR2 FQNNGV. V lost 1 base, J lost 3 bases, and 10 bases lay in between.

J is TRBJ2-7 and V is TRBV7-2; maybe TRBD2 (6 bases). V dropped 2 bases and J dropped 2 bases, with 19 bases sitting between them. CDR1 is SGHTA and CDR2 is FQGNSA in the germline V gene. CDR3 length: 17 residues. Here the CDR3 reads CASSLNLMTRGTYEQYF. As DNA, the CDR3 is TGTGCCAGCAGCTTAAACTTGATGACTAGAGGAACCTACGAGCAGTACTTC. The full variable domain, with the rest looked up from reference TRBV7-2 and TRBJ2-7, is GAGVSQSPSNKVTEKGKDVELRCDPISGHTALYWYRQSLGQGLEFLIYFQGNSAPDKSGLPSDRFSAERTGGSVSTLTIQRTQQEDSAVYLCASSLNLMTRGTYEQYFGPGTRLTVT.

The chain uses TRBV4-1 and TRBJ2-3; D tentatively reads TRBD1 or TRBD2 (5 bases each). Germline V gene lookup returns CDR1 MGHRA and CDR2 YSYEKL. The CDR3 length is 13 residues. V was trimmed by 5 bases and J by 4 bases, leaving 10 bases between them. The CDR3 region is CASSNRGADTQYF. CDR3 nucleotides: TGCGCCAGCAGCAACCGGGGCGCAGATACGCAGTATTTT.

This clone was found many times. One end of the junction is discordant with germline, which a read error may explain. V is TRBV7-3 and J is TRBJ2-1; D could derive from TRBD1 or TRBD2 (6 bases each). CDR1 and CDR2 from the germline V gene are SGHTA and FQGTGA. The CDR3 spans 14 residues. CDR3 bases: TGTGCCAGCAGCCATGGAGGGGGTACCAATCAGCAGTTCTTC. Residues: CASSHGGGTNQQFF.

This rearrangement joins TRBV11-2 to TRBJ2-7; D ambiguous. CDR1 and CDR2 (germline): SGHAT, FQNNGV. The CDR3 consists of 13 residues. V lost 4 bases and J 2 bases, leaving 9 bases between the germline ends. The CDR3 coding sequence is TGTGCCAGCAGCTCGTCGGTCACCTACGAGCAGTACTTC. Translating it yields CASSSSVTYEQYF.

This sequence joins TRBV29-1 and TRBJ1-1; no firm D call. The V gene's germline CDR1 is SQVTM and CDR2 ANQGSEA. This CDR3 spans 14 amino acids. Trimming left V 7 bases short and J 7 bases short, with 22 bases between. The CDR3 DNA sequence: TGCAGCGCGGCCCACTCCAGGACGGCTAATGAAGCTTTCTTT. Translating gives CSAAHSRTANEAFF.

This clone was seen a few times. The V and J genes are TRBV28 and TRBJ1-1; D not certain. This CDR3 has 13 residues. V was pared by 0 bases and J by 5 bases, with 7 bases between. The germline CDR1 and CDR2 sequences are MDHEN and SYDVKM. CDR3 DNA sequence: TGTGCCAGCAGTTTATGGGCACGGACTGAAGCTTTCTTT. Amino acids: CASSLWARTEAFF.